The 21 T cell receptor beta chains listed next were all sequenced from one sample in a study of T cell repertoires in cytomegalovirus infection. TCRdb redid the calling of the reads with MiXCR, one entry per CDR3 protein. The sample has approximately 340,000 distinct CDR3 sequences, roughly 29% seen once; the top ten hold roughly 20%. These receptors have no identified antigens. The sample consisted of cultured PBMCs, taken from culture after CMV antigen stimulation. The receptors were gathered from a human donor in good health (CMV status not recorded). Some clones in this sample may be carry-over from other donors' samples.

There are a few counts of this clonotype. The gene calls are TRBV19 and TRBJ1-2, with TRBD1 identical over 7 bases. This CDR3 is built from 14 residues. Per the germline V gene, CDR1 is LNHDA and CDR2 is SQIVND (reference sequence). V lost 7 bases to trimming and J lost 4 bases; unmatched junction nucleotides: 9. CDR3 amino acids: CASTYGKGAYGYTF. CDR3 in DNA: TGTGCCAGTACCTATGGGAAGGGGGCCTATGGCTACACCTTC.

In this sample, this clonotype turned up many times. CDR3 sequence (DNA): TGCAGTGCTGTCCCCCCTAGCGGGGGTGCGAGGCTAGCCAAAAACATTCAGTACTTC. It translates to CSAVPPSGGARLAKNIQYF. This chain connects TRBV20-1 to TRBJ2-4; TRBD2 matches 10 bases. The V segment lost 5 bases and the J segment 0 bases; nucleotides outside the gene matches: 16. Germline V gene lookup returns CDR1 DFQATT and CDR2 SNEGSKA (reference sequence). The CDR3 runs 19 residues.

This clonotype has only a few counts. V and J are TRBV2 and TRBJ1-5, with 9 bases matching TRBD1. The germline gives CDR1 SNHLY, CDR2 FYNNEI. With 5 bases clipped from V and 7 bases from J, the junction kept 9 bases outside the gene matches. The CDR3 is 15 amino acids. This CDR3 reads CASSPQTGGSQPQHF. Here the CDR3 DNA reads TGTGCCAGCAGTCCCCAGACAGGGGGAAGCCAGCCCCAGCATTTT.

The chain is built from TRBV6-5 and TRBJ2-7; maybe TRBD2 (6 bases). The CDR3 length is 12 residues. Trimming shortened V by 8 bases and J by 3 bases, and 11 bases separated the two germline ends. Germline V gives CDR1 MNHEY, CDR2 SVGAGI. CDR3 sequence (DNA): TGTGCCAGCCGGGACTCCTTCTACGAGCAGTACTTC. It translates to CASRDSFYEQYF.

This clonotype was seen at least ten times. CDR3 amino acids: CASSLGSGNTIYF. CDR3 bases: TGTGCCAGCAGCTTGGGCTCTGGAAACACCATATATTTT. The chain employs TRBV7-6 and TRBJ1-3; D remains ambiguous. With 3 bases removed from V and 0 bases from J, the gap between germline ends came to 3 bases. Per the germline V gene, CDR1 is SGHVS and CDR2 is FNYEAQ. The CDR3 runs to 13 residues. Combining the CDR3 with reference TRBV7-6 and TRBJ1-3 gives the whole variable domain GAGVSQSPRYKVTKRGQDVALRCDPISGHVSLYWYRQALGQGPEFLTYFNYEAQQDKSGLPNDRFSAERPEGSISTLTIQRTEQRDSAMYRCASSLGSGNTIYFGEGSWLTVV.

In its sample, this clonotype was seen a few times. CDR3 region: CASSPLPSTDTQYF. For the CDR3, the DNA is TGTGCCAGCAGCCCCCTTCCTAGCACAGATACGCAGTATTTT. The V call is TRBV7-9, the J call TRBJ2-3; D is undetermined. This CDR3 has 14 residues. V dropped 5 bases and J dropped 0 bases, with 9 bases sitting between them. The germline V gene encodes CDR1 SEHNR and CDR2 FQNEAQ (reference sequence).

This clonotype showed up just a few times. Here the CDR3 reads CASSLEPGLEYYGYTF. Written as DNA, the CDR3 is TGTGCCAGCAGCTTAGAACCCGGGTTGGAGTACTATGGCTACACCTTC. This chain links TRBV11-2 with TRBJ1-2; D remains unclear. V was clipped by 0 bases and J by 3 bases, with 14 bases between them. Germline assignment: CDR1 SGHAT and CDR2 FQNNGV. The CDR3 covers 16 residues.

The rearrangement uses TRBV28 and TRBJ2-5; the match to TRBD1 covers 7 bases. J was trimmed by 3 bases and V by 5 bases; bases with no gene match: 21. Germline CDR1 is MDHEN and CDR2 is SYDVKM. This CDR3 is built from 19 residues. CDR3 sequence reads: CASSPIGQVRNVKKETQYF. In nucleotides, the CDR3 is TGTGCCAGCAGTCCTATAGGACAGGTCCGTAACGTGAAAAAAGAGACCCAGTACTTC. Full variable domain (rest looked up from reference TRBV28 and TRBJ2-5): DVKVTQSSRYLVKRTGEKVFLECVQDMDHENMFWYRQDPGLGLRLIYFSYDVKMKEKGDIPEGYSVSREKKERFSLILESASTNQTSMYLCASSPIGQVRNVKKETQYFGPGTRLLVL.

The gene calls are TRBV6-1 and TRBJ2-7; the match to TRBD1 covers 9 bases. The CDR3 is 14 residues long. With 2 bases clipped from V and 6 bases from J, the junction kept 5 bases outside the gene matches. Germline V gene lookup returns CDR1 MNHNS and CDR2 SASEGT. The CDR3, as DNA: TGTGCCAGCAGTGAACGACAGGGGGTGGGCGAGCAGTACTTC. This translates into CASSERQGVGEQYF.

This clonotype has ten or more counts. This chain links TRBV7-9 with TRBJ2-5, with 8 bases lining up with TRBD1. V lost 5 bases, J lost 5 bases, and 4 bases stayed unmatched. Germline loops: CDR1 SEHNR, CDR2 FQNEAQ (reference sequence). The CDR3 extends over 13 amino acids. The CDR3 DNA reads TGTGCCAGCAGCCAGGACAGGGTTGAGACCCAGTACTTC. Residues: CASSQDRVETQYF.

The chain combines TRBV20-1 with TRBJ1-2, with 8 positions matching TRBD1. The CDR3 runs 15 residues. Germline CDR1 and CDR2: DFQATT and SNEGSKA (reference sequence). J lost 0 bases, V lost 5 bases, and 8 bases had no gene match. The CDR3, as DNA: TGCAGTGCTTCCAAGGACAGGGCGACTAACTATGGCTACACCTTC. This codes for CSASKDRATNYGYTF.

This clonotype was seen a few times. The chain combines TRBV20-1 with TRBJ2-5; 8 positions match TRBD2. Germline V CDR1 and CDR2: DFQATT, SNEGSKA (reference sequence). V lost 0 bases, J lost 10 bases, and 13 bases stayed unmatched. The CDR3 is 15 amino acids. DNA for the CDR3: TGCAGTGCTAGAGATGGTCTAGCGGGCAGTCCTAGCCAGTACTTC. Encoded protein: CSARDGLAGSPSQYF.

This clonotype was observed a handful of times. J is TRBJ1-2 and V is TRBV5-6, with no clear D. This CDR3 has 12 residues. V gave up 0 bases and J gave up 8 bases, with 8 bases separating them. Per the germline V gene, CDR1 is SGHDT and CDR2 is YYEEEE. The CDR3, as DNA: TGTGCCAGCAGCTTGGGACCGTCGGGCTACACCTTC. Its translation is CASSLGPSGYTF. Based on the CDR3 plus reference TRBV5-6 and TRBJ1-2, the full variable domain is DAGVTQSPTHLIKTRGQQVTLRCSPKSGHDTVSWYQQALGQGPQFIFQYYEEEERQRGNFPDRFSGHQFPNYSSELNVNALLLGDSALYLCASSLGPSGYTFGSGTRLTVV.

In its sample, this clonotype was seen a few times. DNA for the CDR3: TGTGCCAGCAGTCAATCTACGGGACACCTCTACGAGCAGTACTTC. Its protein is CASSQSTGHLYEQYF. The J gene is TRBJ2-7, the V gene TRBV28; D perhaps matches TRBD1 (6 bases). V lost 5 bases to trimming and J lost 3 bases, with 17 bases between them. Germline CDR1 is MDHEN and CDR2 is SYDVKM. The CDR3 is made up of 15 amino acids.

This clonotype appeared once. The rearrangement links TRBV11-3 to TRBJ2-2, with D possibly being TRBD2 (6 bases). V shed 4 bases and J shed 7 bases, with 13 bases lying between them. CDR3 length: 14 amino acids. Germline V gene data show CDR1 as SGHNT and CDR2 as YENEEA. The CDR3 DNA reads as TGTGCCAGCAGCTACGCGGGGTTACACGGGGAGCTGTTTTTT. Amino acids: CASSYAGLHGELFF.

This clonotype came up a few times. The CDR3 spells CASTGDRDSPLHF. CDR3 nucleotide sequence: TGTGCCAGCACGGGGGACCGCGATTCACCCCTCCACTTT. The chain recombines TRBV12-3 or TRBV12-4 with TRBJ1-6, with D possibly TRBD1 on 5 matching bases. Deletions cut 7 bases from V and 8 bases from J, with 12 bases between. CDR3 length: 13 amino acids.

The table lists this clonotype with a few counts. The V gene is TRBV6-1, the J gene TRBJ2-7, with D possibly called TRBD1 or TRBD2 (5 bases each). Germline values: CDR1 MNHNS, CDR2 SASEGT. The CDR3 consists of 15 residues. Trimming stripped 3 bases from V and 0 bases from J, with 12 bases between. CDR3 in DNA: TGTGCCAGCAGTGATGCTTGGGACGGCTCCTACGAGCAGTACTTC. This codes for CASSDAWDGSYEQYF.

This clonotype was recorded many times. The chain recombines TRBV7-2 with TRBJ2-5; 11 positions match TRBD2. The junction had 12 bases not matched to a gene; V was cut back by 5 bases and J by 4 bases. From germline, CDR1 is SGHTA and CDR2 FQGNSA. The CDR3 covers 17 residues. The CDR3 coding sequence is TGTGCCAGCAGCGCGCAAGTATCTAGCGGGGGGCTAGAGACCCAGTACTTC. Amino acid sequence: CASSAQVSSGGLETQYF.

The chain couples TRBV7-8 to TRBJ1-2, with 8 bases aligning to TRBD1. V was pared by 0 bases and J by 7 bases, with 7 bases of the junction left unmatched. The CDR3 sequence is 15 residues long. CDR1 SGHVS and CDR2 FQNEAQ come from the germline V gene. In nucleotides, the CDR3 is TGTGCCAGCAGCTTAGCGTATCAGGGGGCGCTTGGCTACACCTTC. Residues: CASSLAYQGALGYTF.

The chain couples TRBV20-1 to TRBJ1-2, with 10 bases identical to TRBD1. J gave up 4 bases and V 6 bases, and 8 bases lay outside the gene matches. Germline CDR1 reads DFQATT; CDR2 reads SNEGSKA (reference sequence). This CDR3 comprises 14 residues. The CDR3 loop reads CSAVRDRGSYGYTF. The CDR3 bases are TGCAGTGCCGTCCGGGACAGGGGAAGCTATGGCTACACCTTC.

This clonotype was counted many times. The DNA of the CDR3 is TGTGCTAGTGGTTTGTCAGGGGGCTACGAGCAGTACTTC. Its protein product is CASGLSGGYEQYF. The chain carries TRBV12-5 and TRBJ2-7; TRBD1 matches at 7 bases. Trimming removed 2 bases from V and 3 bases from J; junction bases left unmatched: 1. The V gene's germline CDR1 is LGHNT and CDR2 FRNRAP. This CDR3 region has 13 residues.